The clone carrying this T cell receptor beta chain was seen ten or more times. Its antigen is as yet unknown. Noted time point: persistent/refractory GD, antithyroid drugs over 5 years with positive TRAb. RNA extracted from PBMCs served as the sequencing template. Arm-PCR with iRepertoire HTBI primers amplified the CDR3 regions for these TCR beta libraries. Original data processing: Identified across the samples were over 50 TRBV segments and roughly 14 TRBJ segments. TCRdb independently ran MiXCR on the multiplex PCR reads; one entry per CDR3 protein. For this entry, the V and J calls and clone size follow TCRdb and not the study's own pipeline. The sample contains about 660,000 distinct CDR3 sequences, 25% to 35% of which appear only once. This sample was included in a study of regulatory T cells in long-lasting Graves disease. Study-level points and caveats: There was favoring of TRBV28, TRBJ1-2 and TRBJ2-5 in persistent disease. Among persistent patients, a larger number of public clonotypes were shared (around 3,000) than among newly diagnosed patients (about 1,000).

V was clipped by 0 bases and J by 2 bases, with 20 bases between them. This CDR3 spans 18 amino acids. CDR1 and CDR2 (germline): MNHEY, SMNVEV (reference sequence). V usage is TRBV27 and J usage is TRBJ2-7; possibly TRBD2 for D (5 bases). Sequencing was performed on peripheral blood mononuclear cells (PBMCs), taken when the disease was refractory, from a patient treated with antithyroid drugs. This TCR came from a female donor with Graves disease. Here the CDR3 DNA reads TGTGCCAGCAGTTTATCCCGGGGTAGGTCCCGCCCGACCTACGAGCAGTACTTC. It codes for CASSLSRGRSRPTYEQYF.